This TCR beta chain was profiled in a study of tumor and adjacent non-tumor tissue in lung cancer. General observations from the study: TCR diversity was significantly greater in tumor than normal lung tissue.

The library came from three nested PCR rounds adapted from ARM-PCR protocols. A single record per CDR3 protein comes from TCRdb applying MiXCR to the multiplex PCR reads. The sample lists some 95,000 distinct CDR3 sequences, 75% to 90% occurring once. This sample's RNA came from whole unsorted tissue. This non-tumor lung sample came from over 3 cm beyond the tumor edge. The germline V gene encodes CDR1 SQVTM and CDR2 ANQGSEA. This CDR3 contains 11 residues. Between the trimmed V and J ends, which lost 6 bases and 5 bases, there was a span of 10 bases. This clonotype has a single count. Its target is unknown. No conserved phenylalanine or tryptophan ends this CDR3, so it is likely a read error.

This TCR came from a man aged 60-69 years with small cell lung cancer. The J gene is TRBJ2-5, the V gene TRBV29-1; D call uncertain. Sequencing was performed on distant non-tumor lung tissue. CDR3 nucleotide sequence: TGCAGCGTGGAGCCTGGGGAGACCCAGTACCTC. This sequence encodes CSVEPGETQYL.